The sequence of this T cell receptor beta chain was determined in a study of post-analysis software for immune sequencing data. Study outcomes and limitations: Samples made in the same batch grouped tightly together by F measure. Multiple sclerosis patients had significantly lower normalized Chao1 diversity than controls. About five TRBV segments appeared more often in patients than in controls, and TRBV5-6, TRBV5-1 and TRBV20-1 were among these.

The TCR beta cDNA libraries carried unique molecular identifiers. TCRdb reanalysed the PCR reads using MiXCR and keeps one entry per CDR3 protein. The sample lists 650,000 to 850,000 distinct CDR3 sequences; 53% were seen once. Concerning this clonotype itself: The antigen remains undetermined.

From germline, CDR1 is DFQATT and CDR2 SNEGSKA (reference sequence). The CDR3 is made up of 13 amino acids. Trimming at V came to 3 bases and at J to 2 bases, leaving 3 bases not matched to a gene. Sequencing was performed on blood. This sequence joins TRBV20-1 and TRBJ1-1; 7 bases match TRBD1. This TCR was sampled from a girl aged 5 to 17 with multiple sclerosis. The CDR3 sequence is CSARTGINTEAFF. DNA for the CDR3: TGCAGTGCTAGGACAGGGATTAACACTGAAGCTTTCTTT.